The rows below give T cell receptor beta chains drawn from one sample of a study of sequential checkpoint blockade in melanoma. Sequenced by immunoSEQ multiplex PCR; TCRdb stores in-frame clones only, minus some. The table lists tens of thousands of clones, 75% to 85% of them singletons. The starting material was CD8+ T cells sorted from blood (inferred from file names), obtained from a patient given nivolumab and ipilimumab in sequence. These receptors came from a human donor with melanoma. Each CDR3 is given with its conserved first and last residue. D genes are given only for firm matches. Only some rows state a clone size, as once, few, many or a class for expanded clones.

CDR3 DNA | CDR3 protein | clone size | CDR3 length | J gene | D gene | V gene
TGTGCCAGCAGATCCCTTTACGGGAGCTTGGAGACCCAGTACTTC | CASRSLYGSLETQYF | . | 15 | TRBJ2-5 | . | TRBV27
TGTGCCAGCAGCTTTTGGGACAGGGGGACAAATGAGCAGTTCTTC | CASSFWDRGTNEQFF | . | 15 | TRBJ2-1 | TRBD1 | TRBV5-5
TGTGCCAGCGAACGGGGGGTCGGCTCGGGACAGCCCCAGCATTTT | CASERGVGSGQPQHF | once | 15 | TRBJ1-5 | . | TRBV6-5
TGTGCCAGCAGCTTAGCGGGGGGGGAGCAAGAGACCCAGTACTTC | CASSLAGGEQETQYF | . | 15 | TRBJ2-5 | TRBD2 | TRBV7-9
TGTGCTAGTGGTACCGGGACAGGACTGACCGAGCAGTACTTC | CASGTGTGLTEQYF | . | 14 | TRBJ2-7 | TRBD1 | TRBV12-5
TGTGCCAGTAGTATTTCTCGGGGCTACACCTTC | CASSISRGYTF | . | 11 | TRBJ1-2 | . | TRBV19
TGCAGTGCTAATGTGGAGGGCGAGCAGTTCTTC | CSANVEGEQFF | . | 11 | TRBJ2-1 | . | TRBV20-1
TGTGCCAGCAGTTTTCTCGGGACAGGGGTCTACAATGAGCAGTTCTTC | CASSFLGTGVYNEQFF | . | 16 | TRBJ2-1 | TRBD1 | TRBV28
TGTGCCACCTCAGGGGGCTCCGAGCAGTACTTC | CATSGGSEQYF | once | 11 | TRBJ2-7 | TRBD1 | TRBV6-5
TGCGCCAGCAGCTTGGCCGGGTCAGAGCAGTTCTTC | CASSLAGSEQFF | . | 12 | TRBJ2-1 | . | TRBV5-1
TGTGCCAGCAGCTTGGGGCTAGCGGAACTGGCTTACGAGCAGTACTTC | CASSLGLAELAYEQYF | . | 16 | TRBJ2-7 | TRBD2 | TRBV5-4
TGTGCCAGCAGCCGTTCAGAAGCCTACGAGCAGTACTTC | CASSRSEAYEQYF | . | 13 | TRBJ2-7 | . | TRBV7-9
TGTGCCAGCAGCCTGGGGGGAGTGGTCGGCCAGCCCCAGCATTTT | CASSLGGVVGQPQHF | . | 15 | TRBJ1-5 | . | TRBV9
TGTGCCAGCAGCTGGGAGACTAGCGGGGCGAGGAATGAGCAGTTCTTC | CASSWETSGARNEQFF | . | 16 | TRBJ2-1 | TRBD2 | TRBV5-4
TGCGCCAGCAGCCAAGGGTCCAGCTCCTACAATGAGCAGTTCTTC | CASSQGSSSYNEQFF | . | 15 | TRBJ2-1 | . | TRBV4-3
TGTGCCAGTAGTATATTAGGAGAATACAATGAGCAGTTCTTC | CASSILGEYNEQFF | . | 14 | TRBJ2-1 | . | TRBV19
TGTGCCAGCAGTGTAGGGGGCGGTGGCACAGATACGCAGTATTTT | CASSVGGGGTDTQYF | once | 15 | TRBJ2-3 | TRBD1 | TRBV2
TGTGCCAGCAGCTTGGCCGGGACAGTATACGAGCAGTACTTC | CASSLAGTVYEQYF | . | 14 | TRBJ2-7 | TRBD1 | TRBV5-4
TGTGCCAGCAGTGGTCGGACAGGGGGCCGATCACCCCTCCACTTT | CASSGRTGGRSPLHF | . | 15 | TRBJ1-6 | TRBD1 | TRBV28
TGTGCCAGCAGCTTCCTAGCGGGAAGTTACGAGCAGTACTTC | CASSFLAGSYEQYF | . | 14 | TRBJ2-7 | TRBD2 | TRBV7-2
TGTGCCAGCAGCCCCTTAGCGAGCACAGATACGCAGTATTTT | CASSPLASTDTQYF | . | 14 | TRBJ2-3 | . | TRBV9
TGTGCCACCAGGAATGGGGACAGGGGGCATCAGCCCCAGCATTTT | CATRNGDRGHQPQHF | . | 15 | TRBJ1-5 | TRBD1 | TRBV15
TGTGCCAGCAGCTGGGGGGACACTGAAGCTTTCTTT | CASSWGDTEAFF | few | 12 | TRBJ1-1 | . | TRBV21-1
TGTGCCAGCTCCCTAGACTACGAGCAGTACTTC | CASSLDYEQYF | . | 11 | TRBJ2-7 | . | TRBV28
TGTGCCAGCAGTTACGGAGCAGGGGGGTCTGGAAACACCATATATTTT | CASSYGAGGSGNTIYF | . | 16 | TRBJ1-3 | TRBD1 | TRBV6-5
TGCGCCAGCAGCTTGGACGGGGGACTATTCTACGAGCAGTACTTC | CASSLDGGLFYEQYF | . | 15 | TRBJ2-7 | TRBD2 | TRBV5-1
TGTGCCAGCGGTGGAGTGATGAACACTGAAGCTTTCTTT | CASGGVMNTEAFF | . | 13 | TRBJ1-1 | . | TRBV9
TGTGCCAGCAGTTTCCGGCTAGGCTACAATGAGCAGTTCTTC | CASSFRLGYNEQFF | . | 14 | TRBJ2-1 | . | TRBV28
TGTGCCAGCAGTTCGGGAGGGCCGTATAACGAGCAGTACTTC | CASSSGGPYNEQYF | . | 14 | TRBJ2-7 | TRBD2 | TRBV27
TGTGCCAGCACCCCTTCGGGACAGGTGTTCAATGAGCAGTTCTTC | CASTPSGQVFNEQFF | . | 15 | TRBJ2-1 | TRBD1 | TRBV9
TGCGCCAGCAGCCCCGTGGAGGGGCACACTGAAGCTTTCTTT | CASSPVEGHTEAFF | few | 14 | TRBJ1-1 | . | TRBV5-4
TGTGCCAGCAGCCAAGTTTCGGTAGGCAATCAGCCCCAGCATTTT | CASSQVSVGNQPQHF | . | 15 | TRBJ1-5 | . | TRBV4-2
TGTGCCAGCAGTGAAGGACAAGCTCAAGAGACCCAGTACTTC | CASSEGQAQETQYF | few | 14 | TRBJ2-5 | . | TRBV6-1
TGTGCCAGCACTACAGGGTTGGGCGAGCAGTACTTC | CASTTGLGEQYF | . | 12 | TRBJ2-7 | . | TRBV6-1